Below are 8 T cell receptor beta chains sequenced from a single sample in a study of radiation and T cells in renal cell carcinoma. Time point defined: baseline pretreatment blood. As for treatment: 15 Gy SBRT to primary tumor, nephrectomy 4 weeks later. Using immunoSEQ multiplex PCR, the repertoire was profiled, and TCRdb retains in-frame clones only, with some absent. Altogether approximately 100,000 clones are present, about 86% being singletons, with the ten largest covering approximately 8.4%. The specimen was blood, collected from a patient whose treatment included radiotherapy and nephrectomy. Source of these receptors: a man in his fifties or sixties with renal cell carcinoma.

This rearrangement joins TRBV7-8 to TRBJ2-1; D may be TRBD1 or TRBD2 (11 bases each). Germline V gene lookup returns CDR1 SGHVS and CDR2 FQNEAQ. The CDR3 extends over 19 amino acids. The V end was cut by 4 bases, the J end by 10 bases, with 32 bases between. CDR3 protein: CASSSSGTGGTSGRPEQFF. The CDR3, as DNA: TGTGCCAGCAGCTCGTCCGGGACAGGGGGTACTAGCGGGAGACCCGAGCAGTTCTTC.

The V gene is TRBV18, the J gene TRBJ1-6; D uncertain. Between the trimmed V and J ends, which lost 2 bases and 0 bases, there was a span of 11 bases. The CDR3 length is 17 residues. Germline V gene lookup returns CDR1 KGHSH and CDR2 LQKENI. The CDR3 DNA follows: TGTGCCAGCTCACCATCGGTCCCAAGCTCCTATAATTCACCCCTCCACTTT. Translated: CASSPSVPSSYNSPLHF.

The gene calls are TRBV28 and TRBJ2-5, with 8 bases aligning to TRBD1. The CDR3 totals 13 residues. V shed 7 bases and J 4 bases; nucleotides not matched to a gene: 5. Germline assignment: CDR1 MDHEN and CDR2 SYDVKM. CDR3 residues: CASTTGGVETQYF. The CDR3 DNA follows: TGTGCCAGCACTACAGGGGGTGTAGAGACCCAGTACTTC. Using reference TRBV28 and TRBJ2-5 for the parts outside the CDR3, the full variable domain is DVKVTQSSRYLVKRTGEKVFLECVQDMDHENMFWYRQDPGLGLRLIYFSYDVKMKEKGDIPEGYSVSREKKERFSLILESASTNQTSMYLCASTTGGVETQYFGPGTRLLVL.

This clone was counted between two and nine times. In DNA form, the CDR3 reads TGTGCCAGTGCGAGTTACAGTAGCAATCAGCCCCAGCATTTT. Translation gives CASASYSSNQPQHF. The chain joins TRBV19 to TRBJ1-5; D is undetermined. The CDR3 spans 14 residues. CDR1 is LNHDA and CDR2 is SQIVND in the germline V gene (reference sequence). V shed 8 bases and J shed 0 bases, with 11 bases lying between them. The variable domain in full, with the rest retrieved from reference TRBV19 and TRBJ1-5, is DGGITQSPKYLFRKEGQNVTLSCEQNLNHDAMYWYRQDPGQGLRLIYYSQIVNDFQKGDIAEGYSVSREKKESFPLTVTSAQKNPTAFYLCASASYSSNQPQHFGDGTRLSIL.

The V gene is TRBV28, the J gene TRBJ1-4; TRBD1 matches at 7 bases. Trimming cost V 5 bases and J 6 bases; bases outside gene matches: 6. The germline gives CDR1 MDHEN, CDR2 SYDVKM. The CDR3 has 14 amino acids. CDR3 protein: CASSTFDRDEKLFF. The DNA for the CDR3 is TGTGCCAGCAGTACCTTTGACAGGGATGAAAAACTGTTTTTT.

The chain joins TRBV6-6 to TRBJ1-1; 7 positions match TRBD1. The CDR3 is 15 amino acids. V lost 0 bases to trimming and J lost 4 bases; unmatched junction nucleotides: 5. Germline V lookup: CDR1 MNHNY, CDR2 SVGAGI (reference sequence). Here the CDR3 reads CASSYSTGWGTEAFF. For the CDR3, the DNA is TGTGCCAGCAGTTACTCGACAGGGTGGGGCACTGAAGCTTTCTTT.

The chain joins TRBV5-1 to TRBJ2-7; TRBD2 agrees at 8 bases. CDR1 SGHRS and CDR2 YFSETQ come from the germline V gene. The CDR3 sequence is 13 residues long. After removal of 4 bases from V and 6 bases from J, the junction contained 6 bases not matched to a gene. CDR3 residues: CASSETSVAEQYF. The CDR3 coding sequence is TGCGCCAGCAGCGAGACTAGCGTGGCCGAGCAGTACTTC.

J is TRBJ2-7 and V is TRBV18, with 14 positions matching TRBD2. J was trimmed by 6 bases and V by 4 bases; bases with no gene match: 5. The CDR3 consists of 15 residues. CDR1 and CDR2 from the germline V gene are KGHSH and LQKENI. For the CDR3, the DNA is TGTGCCAGCTCACGGGGACTAGCGGGAGAGATCGAGCAGTACTTC. Translating it yields CASSRGLAGEIEQYF.